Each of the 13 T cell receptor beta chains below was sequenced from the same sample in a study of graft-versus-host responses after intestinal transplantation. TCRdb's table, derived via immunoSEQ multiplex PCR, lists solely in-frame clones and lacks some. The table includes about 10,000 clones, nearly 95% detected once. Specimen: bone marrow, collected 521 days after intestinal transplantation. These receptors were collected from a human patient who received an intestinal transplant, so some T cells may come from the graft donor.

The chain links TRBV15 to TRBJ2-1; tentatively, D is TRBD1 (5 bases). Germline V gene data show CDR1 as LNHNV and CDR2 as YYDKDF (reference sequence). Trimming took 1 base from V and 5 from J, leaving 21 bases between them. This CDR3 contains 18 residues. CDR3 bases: TGTGCCACCAGCAGAGGAGTTCGGACATCGTATGGGGACAATGAGCAGTTCTTC. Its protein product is CATSRGVRTSYGDNEQFF.

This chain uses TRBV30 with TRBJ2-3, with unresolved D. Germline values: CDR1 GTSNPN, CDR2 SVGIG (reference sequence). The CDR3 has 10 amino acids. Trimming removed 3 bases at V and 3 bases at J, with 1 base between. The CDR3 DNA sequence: TGTGCCTGGAGGACAGATACGCAGTATTTT. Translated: CAWRTDTQYF.

CDR3 nucleotides: TGTGCCAGTAGTATCGCCCCGCTCGCGGAGAGAAAGACAAAGTTCTTC. It encodes CASSIAPLAERKTKFF. This chain links TRBV19 with TRBJ2-1; D not certain. Per the germline V gene, CDR1 is LNHDA and CDR2 is SQIVND (reference sequence). The CDR3 totals 16 residues. Between the trimmed V and J ends, which lost 3 bases and 14 bases, there was a span of 26 bases.

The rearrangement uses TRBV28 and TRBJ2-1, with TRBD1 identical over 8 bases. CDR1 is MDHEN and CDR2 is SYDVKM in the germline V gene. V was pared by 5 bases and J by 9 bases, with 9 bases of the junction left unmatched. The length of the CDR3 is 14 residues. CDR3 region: CASSPGLQGGEQFF. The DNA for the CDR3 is TGTGCCAGCAGTCCCGGACTACAGGGGGGTGAGCAGTTCTTC.

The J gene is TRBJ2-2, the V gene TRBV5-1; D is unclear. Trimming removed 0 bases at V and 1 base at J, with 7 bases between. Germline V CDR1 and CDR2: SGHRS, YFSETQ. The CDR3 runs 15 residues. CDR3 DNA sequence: TGCGCCAGCAGCTTGGGACATAGGAACACCGGGGAGCTGTTTTTT. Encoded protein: CASSLGHRNTGELFF.

CDR3 sequence reads: CASSLGTGVTEAFF. The CDR3 nucleotides are TGTGCCAGTAGTCTAGGGACAGGGGTCACTGAAGCTTTCTTT. The chain has TRBV19 and TRBJ1-1, with 10 positions matching TRBD1. Germline CDR1 reads LNHDA; CDR2 reads SQIVND (reference sequence). Trimming at V came to 5 bases and at J to 4 bases, leaving 4 bases not matched to a gene. This CDR3 comprises 14 residues.

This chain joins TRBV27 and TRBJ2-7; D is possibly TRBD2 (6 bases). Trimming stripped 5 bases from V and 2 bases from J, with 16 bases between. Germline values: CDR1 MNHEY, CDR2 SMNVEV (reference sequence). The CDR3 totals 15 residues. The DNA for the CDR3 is TGTGCCAGCAGTACCCGGCGGGACGCGGCCTACGAGCAGTACTTC. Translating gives CASSTRRDAAYEQYF.

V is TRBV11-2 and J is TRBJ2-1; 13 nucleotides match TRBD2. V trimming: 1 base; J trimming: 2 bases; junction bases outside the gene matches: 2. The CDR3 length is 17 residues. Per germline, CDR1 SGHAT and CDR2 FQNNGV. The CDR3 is CASSLGGLAGAYNEQFF. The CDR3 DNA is TGTGCCAGCAGCTTAGGCGGACTAGCGGGAGCCTACAATGAGCAGTTCTTC.

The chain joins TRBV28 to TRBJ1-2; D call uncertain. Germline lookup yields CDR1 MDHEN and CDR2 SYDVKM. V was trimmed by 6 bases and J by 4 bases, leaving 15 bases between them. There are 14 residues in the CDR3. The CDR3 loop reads CASRATEHFYGYTF. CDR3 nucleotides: TGTGCCAGCAGGGCAACAGAGCATTTCTATGGCTACACCTTC.

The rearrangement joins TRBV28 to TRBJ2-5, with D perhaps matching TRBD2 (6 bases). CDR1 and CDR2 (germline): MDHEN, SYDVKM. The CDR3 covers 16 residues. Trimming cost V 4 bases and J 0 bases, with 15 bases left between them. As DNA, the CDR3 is TGTGCCAGCAGTTCCCGGGACTTTGGATACCAAGAGACCCAGTACTTC. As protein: CASSSRDFGYQETQYF.

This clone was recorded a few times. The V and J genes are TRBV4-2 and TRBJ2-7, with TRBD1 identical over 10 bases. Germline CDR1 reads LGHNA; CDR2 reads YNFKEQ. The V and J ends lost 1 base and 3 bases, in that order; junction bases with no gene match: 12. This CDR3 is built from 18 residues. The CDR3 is CASSQVGTGENNFYEQYF. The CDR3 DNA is TGTGCCAGCAGCCAAGTCGGGACAGGGGAGAATAATTTCTACGAGCAGTACTTC.

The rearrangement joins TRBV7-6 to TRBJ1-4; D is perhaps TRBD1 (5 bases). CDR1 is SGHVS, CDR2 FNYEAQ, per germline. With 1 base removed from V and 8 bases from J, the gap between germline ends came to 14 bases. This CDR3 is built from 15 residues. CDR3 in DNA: TGTGCCAGCAGCTTAGAAGGGGCTCCTGGGGAAAAACTGTTTTTT. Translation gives CASSLEGAPGEKLFF.

The CDR3 DNA reads TGTGCCAGTACTGGGACAGGGGTTTTTTCTGGGGCCAACGTCCTGACTTTC. It encodes CASTGTGVFSGANVLTF. The chain couples TRBV19 to TRBJ2-6; 10 bases are a match to TRBD1. Germline V gene sequence: CDR1 LNHDA, CDR2 SQIVND (reference sequence). This CDR3 has 17 amino acids. The V segment lost 7 bases and the J segment 1 base; nucleotides outside the gene matches: 7.